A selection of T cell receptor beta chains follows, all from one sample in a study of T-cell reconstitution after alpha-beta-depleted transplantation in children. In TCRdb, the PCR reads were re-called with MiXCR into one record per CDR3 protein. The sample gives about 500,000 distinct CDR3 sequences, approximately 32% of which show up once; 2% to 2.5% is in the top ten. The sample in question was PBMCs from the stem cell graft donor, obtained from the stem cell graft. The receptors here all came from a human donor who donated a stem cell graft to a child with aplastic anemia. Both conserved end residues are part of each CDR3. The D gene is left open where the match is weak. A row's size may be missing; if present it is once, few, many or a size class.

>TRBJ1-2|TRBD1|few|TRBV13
TGTGCCAGCAGCGTTACAGGGGAACGAGGCTACACCTTC
CASSVTGERGYTF
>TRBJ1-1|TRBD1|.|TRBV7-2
TGTGCCAGCAGTTCTCACTCGGGGACAGGGAACACTGAAGCTTTCTTT
CASSSHSGTGNTEAFF
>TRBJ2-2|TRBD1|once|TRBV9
TGTGCCAGCAGCGTAGCTAGTCAGGGGGCGTTAACCGGGGAGCTGTTTTTT
CASSVASQGALTGELFF
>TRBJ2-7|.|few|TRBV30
TGTGCCTGGAGTGTACCGGTGGGCGAGCAGTACTTC
CAWSVPVGEQYF
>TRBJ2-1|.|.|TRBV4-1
TGCGCCAGCAGCCAAGAGAGGGACTTATACAATGAGCAGTTCTTC
CASSQERDLYNEQFF
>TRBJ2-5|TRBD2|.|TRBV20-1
TGCAGTGCCAGGACTAGCCAAGAGACCCAGTACTTC
CSARTSQETQYF
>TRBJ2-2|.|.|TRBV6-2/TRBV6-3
TGTGCCAGCAGTTATATATTCACCGGGGAGCTGTTTTTT
CASSYIFTGELFF
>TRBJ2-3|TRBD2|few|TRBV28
TGTGCCAGCACCATCGTAGCGGGAGGGCCCACAGATACGCAGTATTTT
CASTIVAGGPTDTQYF
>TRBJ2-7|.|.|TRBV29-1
TGCAGCGTTGGGCCGGTTTACGAGCAGTACTTC
CSVGPVYEQYF
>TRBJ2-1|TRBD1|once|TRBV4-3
TGCGCCAGCAGCCATAACACAGGGGGTAGCTACAATGAGCAGTTCTTC
CASSHNTGGSYNEQFF
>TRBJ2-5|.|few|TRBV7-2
TGTGCCAGCAGCTTAGGACGTCTCCAAGAGACCCAGTACTTC
CASSLGRLQETQYF
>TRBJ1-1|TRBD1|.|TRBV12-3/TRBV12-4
TGTGCCAGCAGTACCCTTCCGGACAGGGGGAACACTGAAGCTTTCTTT
CASSTLPDRGNTEAFF
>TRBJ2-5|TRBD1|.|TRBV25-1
TGTGCCAGCAGTGGGACAGGGAAGGGGGCCCAGTACTTC
CASSGTGKGAQYF
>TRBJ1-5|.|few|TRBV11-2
TGTGCCAGCAGCTTGGGACACGGCAATCAGCCCCAGCATTTT
CASSLGHGNQPQHF
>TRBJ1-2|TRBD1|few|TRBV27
TGTGCCAGCAGACGGGACAGTGGCCTCTATGGCTACACCTTC
CASRRDSGLYGYTF
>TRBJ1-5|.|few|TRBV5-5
TGTGCCAGCAGCTTGCTCGGCTGGGATAGCAATCAGCCCCAGCATTTT
CASSLLGWDSNQPQHF
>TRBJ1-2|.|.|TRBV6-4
TGTGCCAGCAGCGCGGGGGCAGACTATGGCTACACCTTC
CASSAGADYGYTF
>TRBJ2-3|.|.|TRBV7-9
TGTGCCAGCAGCCAGGCCGGGCCCTTGAGGGATACGCAGTATTTT
CASSQAGPLRDTQYF
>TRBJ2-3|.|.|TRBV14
TGTGCCAGCAGCCAAGATTGGTCGGGGGCTTCCACAGATACGCAGTATTTT
CASSQDWSGASTDTQYF
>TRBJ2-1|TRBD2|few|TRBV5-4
TGTGCCAGCAGCTCCCGCTGGGGACTAGCGGGAGTCCTCACCAATGAGCAGTTCTTC
CASSSRWGLAGVLTNEQFF
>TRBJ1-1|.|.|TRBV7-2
TGTGCCAGCAGCTTCGACCCGGACAGATTGAACACTGAAGCTTTCTTT
CASSFDPDRLNTEAFF
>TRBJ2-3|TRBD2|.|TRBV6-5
TGTGCCAGCAGTTACCGACTAGCGGGCACAGATACGCAGTATTTT
CASSYRLAGTDTQYF
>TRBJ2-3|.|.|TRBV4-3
TGCGCCAGCAGCCAAGATAGCTGGGATACGCAGTATTTT
CASSQDSWDTQYF
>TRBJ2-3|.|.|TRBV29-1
TGCAGCGTTGACAGGGTAATAGATACGCAGTATTTT
CSVDRVIDTQYF
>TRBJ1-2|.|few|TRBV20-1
TGCAGGGGAGGGGGAGGGTTCGATGGCTACACCTTC
CRGGGGFDGYTF
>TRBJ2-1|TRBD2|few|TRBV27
TGTGCCAGCAGTATCCAGACTAGCGGGGGACGGGGAAATGAGCAGTTCTTC
CASSIQTSGGRGNEQFF
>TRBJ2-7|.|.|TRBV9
TGTGCCAGCAGCGTAGGGGCAGGGGGGGCCTACGAGCAGTACTTC
CASSVGAGGAYEQYF
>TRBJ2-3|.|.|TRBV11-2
TGTGCCAGCAGCTTACTAGCGACAACAGATACGCAGTATTTT
CASSLLATTDTQYF
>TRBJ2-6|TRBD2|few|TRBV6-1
TGTGCCAGCAGTCTAGCGGGAGCCCCTGGGGCCAACGTCCTGACTTTC
CASSLAGAPGANVLTF
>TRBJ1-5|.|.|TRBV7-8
TGTGCCAGCAGCTTAGTTTACGCCCGGGGTGATCCCCTTGCCCAGCATTTT
CASSLVYARGDPLAQHF
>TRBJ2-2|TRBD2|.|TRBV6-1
TGTGCCAGCAGTGAATGGGGAGGGCCAAGCGGGGAGCTGTTTTTT
CASSEWGGPSGELFF
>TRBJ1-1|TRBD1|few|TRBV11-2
TGTGCCAGCAGCCCTACAGGGGGGAAGGACACTGAAGCTTTCTTT
CASSPTGGKDTEAFF
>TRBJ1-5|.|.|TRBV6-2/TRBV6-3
TGTGCCAGCAGTTACTCGGACAGCGATAATCAGCCCCAGCATTTT
CASSYSDSDNQPQHF
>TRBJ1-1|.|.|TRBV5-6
TGTGCCAGCAGACGGGGAGTAGGGGGCACTGAAGCTTTCTTT
CASRRGVGGTEAFF
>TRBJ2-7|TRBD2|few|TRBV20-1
TGCAGTGCTGACGGGACTAGCGGGAGGGACACCTACGAGCAGTACTTC
CSADGTSGRDTYEQYF
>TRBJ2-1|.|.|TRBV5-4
TGTGCCAGCAGCGCAGGGTCCGGCTACAATGAGCAGTTCTTC
CASSAGSGYNEQFF
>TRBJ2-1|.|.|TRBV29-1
TGCAGCGTTCTTCCTGGGGGGCATGAGCAGTTCTTC
CSVLPGGHEQFF
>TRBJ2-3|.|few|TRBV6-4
TGTGCCAGCAGTGACTCCCCCACAGATACGCAGTATTTT
CASSDSPTDTQYF
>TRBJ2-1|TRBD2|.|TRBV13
TGTGCCAGCAGCTCTTTACTAGCGGGTACTGAGCAGTTCTTC
CASSSLLAGTEQFF
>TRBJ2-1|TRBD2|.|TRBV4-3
TGCGCCAGCAGCCAAGTCCACTCCGGGACTAGAAACAATGAGCAGTTCTTC
CASSQVHSGTRNNEQFF
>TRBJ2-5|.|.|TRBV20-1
TGCAGTGCCCGAAAACCGAGCGGGCCACAAGAGACCCAGTACTTC
CSARKPSGPQETQYF
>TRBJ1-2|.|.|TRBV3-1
TGTGCCAGCAGCCAAAGCCAGAACTATGGCTACACCTTC
CASSQSQNYGYTF
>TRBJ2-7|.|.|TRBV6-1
TGTGCCAGCAGTGAAGAAGCTGGGAACGGGGCCTACGAGCAGTACTTC
CASSEEAGNGAYEQYF
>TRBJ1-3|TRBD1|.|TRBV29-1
TGCAGCGGTAGAACAGGGGGCTTATCTGGAAACACCATATATTTT
CSGRTGGLSGNTIYF
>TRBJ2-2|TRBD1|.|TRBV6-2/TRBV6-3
TGTGCCAGCATTTCACAGGGGGCCGGCGGGGAGCTGTTTTTT
CASISQGAGGELFF
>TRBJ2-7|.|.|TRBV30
TGTGCCTGGAGTGGTCATCCGGGACTTGCAGCCTACGAGCAGTACTTC
CAWSGHPGLAAYEQYF
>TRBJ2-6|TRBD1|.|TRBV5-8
TGTGCCAGCAGGTGGACAGGACCTGGGGCCAACGTCCTGACTTTC
CASRWTGPGANVLTF
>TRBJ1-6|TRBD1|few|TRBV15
TGTGCCACCAGCAGAGTGCCAGGGGGCGCGAATTCACCCCTCCACTTT
CATSRVPGGANSPLHF
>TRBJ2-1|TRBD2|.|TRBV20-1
TGCAGTGCTACCCGGACTAGCCAAAACAATGAGCAGTTCTTC
CSATRTSQNNEQFF
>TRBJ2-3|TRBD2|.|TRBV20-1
TGCAGTGCTAGAGGCGGGGGAGGCACAGATACGCAGTATTTT
CSARGGGGTDTQYF
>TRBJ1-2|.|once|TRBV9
TGTGCCAGCAGCGTAGATTCCTCGGGGTGGGGCGGAGGCTACACCTTC
CASSVDSSGWGGGYTF
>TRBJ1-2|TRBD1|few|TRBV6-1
TGTGCCAGCAGGCCAGGACAGGCGCTGGGGGATGGCTACACCTTC
CASRPGQALGDGYTF
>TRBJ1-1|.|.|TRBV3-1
TGTGCCAGCAGCCAAGACCCTCCGGGGAAGGACACTGAAGCTTTCTTT
CASSQDPPGKDTEAFF
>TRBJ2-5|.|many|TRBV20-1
TGCAGTGCTCGGGGCGGCGAGACCCAGTACTTC
CSARGGETQYF
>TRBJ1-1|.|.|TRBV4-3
TGCGCCAGCAGCCAAGATGTAGCGGCAATGAACACTGAAGCTTTCTTT
CASSQDVAAMNTEAFF
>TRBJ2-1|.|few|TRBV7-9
TGTGCCAGCAGCCTGACTAGATCTGGCAATGAGCAGTTCTTC
CASSLTRSGNEQFF
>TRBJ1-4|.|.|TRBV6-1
TGTGCCAGCAGCAAACAGGGTTGGTCTAATGAAAAACTGTTTTTT
CASSKQGWSNEKLFF
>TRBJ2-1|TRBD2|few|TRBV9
TGTGCCAGCAGCGTAGGAGCGGGAGGGAACAATGAGCAGTTCTTC
CASSVGAGGNNEQFF
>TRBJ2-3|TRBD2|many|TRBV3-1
TGTGCCAGCACCCGCAGCGGGAGTATGACAGATACGCAGTATTTT
CASTRSGSMTDTQYF